These 2 T cell receptor beta chains came from one sample sequenced in a study of T cells after yellow fever vaccination. TCRdb re-analysed the 5' RACE reads in MiXCR, keeping a single row per CDR3 protein. The table includes some 300,000 distinct CDR3 sequences, around 9.3% detected once. The material was CD4+ T cells sorted from PBMCs, obtained 5 days after the yellow fever booster vaccination. The receptors were sampled from a man aged 18-30 years who received the YFV17D yellow fever vaccine.

The chain recombines TRBV6-2 or TRBV6-3 with TRBJ2-5; no clear D. There are 16 residues in the CDR3. The germline V and J ends were trimmed by 4 bases and 5 bases, with 20 bases remaining between them. In germline, CDR1 is MNHEY, CDR2 SVGEGT. CDR3 DNA sequence: TGTGCCAGCAGTTCCCGGGTCCTTAGTCCGTTGGAGACCCAGTACTTC. It encodes CASSSRVLSPLETQYF.

This clonotype appeared a few times. The chain uses TRBV7-3 and TRBJ1-3; TRBD1 might be the D (5 bases). V was pared by 5 bases and J by 3 bases, with 14 bases between. The germline gives CDR1 SGHTA, CDR2 FQGTGA. The CDR3 sequence is 15 residues long. In nucleotides, the CDR3 is TGTGCCAGCAGCCTTCGGGGGAACGGTGGAAACACCATATATTTT. Protein: CASSLRGNGGNTIYF.